This section outlines one TCR beta chain sequence together with its context. Its antigen has not been determined. No base-level quality is on record; no much larger clone is a single base apart. The data belong to a study of shared clonotypes between healthy human individuals (TCRdb year 2020). About the full investigation: The cohort included three men and a couple of women between 18 and 49 years of age. For each donor, three plates each were used for CD4 naive and CD4 memory, two plates were used for CD8 naive, and one plate was used for CD8 memory. Blood TCR repertoires of roughly 5 healthy adults were deeply sequenced to estimate repertoire size and the extent of clonotype sharing between individuals. To increase sequencing depth and limit assay-specific biases, TCR repertoire library preparation and sequencing were carried out by different laboratories using diverse techniques. Leukapheresis yielded between about 0.94 and 8.9 billion PBMCs per donor.

Findings and caveats that apply to the study as a whole: Rarefaction of sorted-subset datasets indicated incomplete sequencing despite the large sequencing depth. The small number of donors limited the genetic and exposure-history diversity represented. Sampling was restricted to blood, and TCR repertoires in tissues likely differ from the TCR repertoires found in blood. Naive subsets generally had larger estimated clonotype richness than memory subsets did. Around 5% of naive CD4, around 3.6% of naive CD8, roughly 2.4% of memory CD4, and approximately 0.39% of memory CD8 clonotypes were shared across a few donors. Pairwise subsampling indicated that sequencing depth was expected to affect the degree of clonotype sharing among donors. Compared with non-shared clonotypes, the clonotypes found in all four sorted-subset donors had higher generation probabilities.

Using the deep immunoSEQ assay, TCR CDR3 regions were amplified from genomic DNA by multiplex PCR. Extracted genomic DNA from each cell subset was distributed evenly across all wells of several immunoSEQ 96-well plates, and each plate was treated as a replicate. For sorted subsets, each replicate PCR was loaded with 200 ng genomic DNA, equivalent to 30,000 to 35,000 T cell genomes. Purified libraries were quantified with a Qubit 3.0 fluorometer, sized on a Bioanalyzer 2100, and re-quantified with the KAPA Library Quantification kit. Each immunoSEQ 96-well plate was sequenced on its own single-read 150-cycle Illumina NextSeq 550 flow cell. As for how the authors treated the data: The immunoSEQ output contained only junctional sequences without quality scores, so filtering could not match that applied to full-length reads. Sequences were annotated with PyIR, a Python wrapper for IgBLAST v1.9, using IMGT germline references to assign V/J genes and CDR3. Any read was removed if the V/J assignment was weak (E-value above 1e-6), the CDR3 was missing, or the read contained stop codons, out-of-frame junctions, or ambiguous translated residues. V3J clonotypes were defined by identical inferred V gene, J gene, and CDR3 amino acid sequence. Percentage overlap between repertoires was calculated by dividing the number of shared unique clonotypes by the size of the smaller repertoire. Three approaches were used to assess repertoire richness: RTK rarefaction, the Chao1 estimator, and Recon v2.1 estimates of unobserved clonotypes. Generation probabilities were computed with OLGA for all TCRbeta clonotypes obtained by the gDNA method from a few donors. TCRdb took this table from immuneACCESS and kept in-frame rearrangements with V and J called. Such tables lack part of the clones; where checked against another copy, unresolved V genes explain under half of the gap, and the rest is unexplained. D and trimming come from the DNA, and the V and J calls and clone size come from that table. The sample yields over a million clones; approximately 98.5% were counted once. The ten largest clones represent over 0.3% of the sample.

Healthy HIV-negative adults with no recently reported acute infections or vaccinations were included as donors. Only Caucasian adults living in Nashville, Tennessee, USA were represented among the donors. CD4+ T cells were enriched by magnetic negative selection; naive cells were then positively selected on CD45RA, and the negative fraction formed the memory subset. Blood was collected by leukapheresis, and PBMCs were isolated by Ficoll-Histopaque density gradient centrifugation and then cryopreserved in liquid nitrogen vapor phase. Analytical flow cytometry was used to check the purity and quantity of every magnetically sorted T cell population. Genomic DNA was isolated from each sorted fraction and quantified by UV absorbance on a Nanodrop 2000c. V sheds 3 bases and J sheds 4 bases, leaving 4 bases between their ends. Including cysteine and phenylalanine, the CDR3 has 11 amino acids. Of all the DNA, just the CDR3 is kept, 33 bases in frame from base 1. The germline V gene provides CDR1 ENHRY and CDR2 SYGVKD.

The receptor was derived from a man aged 25 to 40 in good health. The sample was naive CD4+ T cells sorted from blood. The cell subset or site tag for this specimen amounts to: CD45RA+ positively selected. The rearrangement combines TRBV10-3 with TRBJ2-7; there is no confident call for the D gene. This receptor carries the CDR3 CAISDRYEQYF. The nucleotide sequence reads as follows: TGTGCCATCAGTGATCGATACGAGCAGTACTTC.